This T cell receptor (beta chain) stems from a study of CD8 T cells in ankylosing spondylitis (dated by TCRdb to 2017 to 2019). Some background on the complete study: To find TCR variants linked to disease, the study profiled T cell receptor beta repertoires in ankylosing spondylitis patients and healthy donors. The whole study cohort included some 100 healthy donors and around 24 ankylosing spondylitis patients. Peripheral blood samples were taken, and synovial fluid was additionally collected from ankylosing spondylitis patients. Overall study results and their limits: A TCR beta motif made up of eight or nine highly homologous amino acid variants appeared to be characteristic of blood from ankylosing spondylitis patients. A CD8+ phenotype was shown by the disease-linked clones, which were found at relatively low frequencies in peripheral blood. Some TCR beta motif variants had previously been reported in synovial fluid and blood of reactive arthritis patients, which suggested common disease-initiation mechanisms. The disease-linked clones were reported as significantly enriched in matched synovial fluid samples from ankylosing spondylitis patients.

This clonotype was seen ten or more times. Its target antigen remains unknown. Base qualities are not at hand, and no much larger clone is one base apart. Looking up the germline V gene yields CDR1 MNHEY and CDR2 SVGEGT. The V end gives up 7 bases and the J end 4 bases, leaving 12 bases in the junction not matched to a gene. Taken from cysteine to phenylalanine, the CDR3 has 17 residues. The DNA shown is the 51-base CDR3, in frame from base 1. TCRdb shows the sequencer as Illumina HiSeq 2500. Quantitative 5'-RACE with molecular barcodes was the method used to prepare the TCR beta libraries. The original methods were these. A new computational method, built on a probabilistic model of VDJ rearrangement, was used to identify disease-linked TCR variants. The public reads were quality trimmed at Q25 with fastp and then assembled into clones with MiXCR by TCRdb, keeping productive beta chains. For every CDR3 protein sequence, its rows merge into one entry that carries the most common genes and DNA. None of the V and J calls come from the authors' own analysis; TCRdb made them. This sample lists approximately 180,000 distinct CDR3 sequences; about 20% were detected once. The top ten clones comprise approximately 4% of the sample.

This receptor chain uses TRBV6-2 or TRBV6-3 and TRBJ2-2, with 10 bases aligning to TRBD2. Material for sequencing was blood, either unsorted or a sorted T cell fraction (not recorded which). The sequence was collected from a male donor aged 10 to 30 with ankylosing spondylitis or in good health (not recorded which). Donor details come from another sample of the same person, matched by shared clones. The CDR3 is CASIPLTSGKSTGELFF. The bases are TGTGCCAGCATCCCCCTCACTAGCGGGAAGTCCACCGGGGAGCTGTTTTTT.